Shown below are 2 T cell receptor beta chains from a single sample sequenced in a study of blood T cell repertoires in COVID-19. Using immunoSEQ multiplex PCR, the repertoire was profiled, and TCRdb retains in-frame clones only, with some absent. The table includes tens of thousands of clones, roughly four fifths detected once. The sequencing sample was made of peripheral blood. These receptors came from a human donor in a cohort sampled during active COVID-19.

In its sample, this clone was seen a few times. The J gene is TRBJ2-3, the V gene TRBV7-9, with D perhaps matching TRBD1 (5 bases). Trimming took off 1 base at V and 0 bases at J, with 5 bases between the two ends. This CDR3 contains 14 residues. Per the germline V gene, CDR1 is SEHNR and CDR2 is FQNEAQ (reference sequence). The CDR3 spells CASSLGQSTDTQYF. The CDR3 DNA reads TGTGCCAGCAGCTTAGGACAGAGCACAGATACGCAGTATTTT.

This chain uses TRBV27 with TRBJ2-5; 8 bases are shared with TRBD2. Trimming at V came to 1 base and at J to 2 bases, leaving 6 bases not matched to a gene. CDR3 length: 16 residues. The V gene's germline CDR1 is MNHEY and CDR2 SMNVEV (reference sequence). The CDR3 coding sequence is TGTGCCAGCAGTTTATTTGCCAGCGGGGGACAAGAGACCCAGTACTTC. Translation gives CASSLFASGGQETQYF.